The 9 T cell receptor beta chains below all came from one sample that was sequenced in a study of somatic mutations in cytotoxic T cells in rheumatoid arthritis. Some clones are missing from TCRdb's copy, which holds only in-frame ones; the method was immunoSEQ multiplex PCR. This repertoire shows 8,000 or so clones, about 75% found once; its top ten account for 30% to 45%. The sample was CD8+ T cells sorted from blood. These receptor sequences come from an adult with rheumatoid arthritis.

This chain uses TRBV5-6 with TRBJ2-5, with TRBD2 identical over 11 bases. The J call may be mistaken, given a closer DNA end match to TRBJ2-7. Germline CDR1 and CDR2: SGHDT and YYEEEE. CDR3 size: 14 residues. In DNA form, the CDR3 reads TGTGCCAGCAGCATTAGCGGGAGGGCGTACGAGCAGTACTTC. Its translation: CASSISGRAYEQYF.

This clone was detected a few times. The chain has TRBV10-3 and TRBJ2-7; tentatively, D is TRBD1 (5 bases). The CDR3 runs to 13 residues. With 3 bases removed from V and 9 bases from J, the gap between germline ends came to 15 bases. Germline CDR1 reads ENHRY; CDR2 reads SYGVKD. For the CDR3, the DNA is TGTGCCATCAGTGAAATGGGGCCTATCGGGCAGTACTTC. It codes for CAISEMGPIGQYF.

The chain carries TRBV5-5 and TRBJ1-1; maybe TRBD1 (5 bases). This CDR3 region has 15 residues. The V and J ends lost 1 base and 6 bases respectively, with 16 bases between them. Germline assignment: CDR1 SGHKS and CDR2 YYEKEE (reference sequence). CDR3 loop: CASSLWGDPGAEAFF. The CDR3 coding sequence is TGTGCCAGCAGCTTGTGGGGGGACCCGGGCGCTGAAGCTTTCTTT.

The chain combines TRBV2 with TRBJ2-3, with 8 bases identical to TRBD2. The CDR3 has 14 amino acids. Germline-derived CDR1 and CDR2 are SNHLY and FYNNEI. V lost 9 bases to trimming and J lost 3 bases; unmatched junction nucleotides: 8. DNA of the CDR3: TGTGCCAGTTCGACTAGCGTGAGAACAGATACGCAGTATTTT. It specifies CASSTSVRTDTQYF.

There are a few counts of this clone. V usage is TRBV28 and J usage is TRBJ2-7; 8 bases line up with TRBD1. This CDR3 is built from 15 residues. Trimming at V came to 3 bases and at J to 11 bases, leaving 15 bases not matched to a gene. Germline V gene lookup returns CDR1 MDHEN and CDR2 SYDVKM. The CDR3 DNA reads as TGTGCCAGCAGTTTGAGGACAGGGAAGTCTGGTGTGAAGTACTTC. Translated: CASSLRTGKSGVKYF.

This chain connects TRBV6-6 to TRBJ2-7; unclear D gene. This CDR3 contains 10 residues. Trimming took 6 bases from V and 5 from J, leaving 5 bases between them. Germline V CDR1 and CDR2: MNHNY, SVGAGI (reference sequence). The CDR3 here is CASRGHEQYF. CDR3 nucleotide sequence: TGTGCCAGCAGAGGACACGAGCAGTACTTC.

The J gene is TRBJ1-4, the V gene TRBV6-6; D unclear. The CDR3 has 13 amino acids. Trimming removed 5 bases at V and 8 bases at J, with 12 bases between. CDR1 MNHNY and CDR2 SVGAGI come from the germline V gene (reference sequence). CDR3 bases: TGTGCCAGCAGTATGGCGGAGGAGGAAAAACTGTTTTTT. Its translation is CASSMAEEEKLFF.

CDR3 nucleotide sequence: TGTGCCAGCACCTTACGGTGGCTGGGGCTGACGGTGAATGAGCAGTTCTTC. As protein: CASTLRWLGLTVNEQFF. The chain is built from TRBV28 and TRBJ2-1; perhaps TRBD1 as D (5 bases). Germline V CDR1 and CDR2: MDHEN, SYDVKM. The CDR3 runs 17 residues. Trimming took 7 bases from V and 7 from J, leaving 26 bases between them.

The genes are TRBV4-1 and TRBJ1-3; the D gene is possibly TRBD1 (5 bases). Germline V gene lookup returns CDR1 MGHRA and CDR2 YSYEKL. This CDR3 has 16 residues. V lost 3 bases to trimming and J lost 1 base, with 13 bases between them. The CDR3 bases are TGCGCCAGCAGCCACCCACCAGGGAGGTCTGGAAACACCATATATTTT. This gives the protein CASSHPPGRSGNTIYF.